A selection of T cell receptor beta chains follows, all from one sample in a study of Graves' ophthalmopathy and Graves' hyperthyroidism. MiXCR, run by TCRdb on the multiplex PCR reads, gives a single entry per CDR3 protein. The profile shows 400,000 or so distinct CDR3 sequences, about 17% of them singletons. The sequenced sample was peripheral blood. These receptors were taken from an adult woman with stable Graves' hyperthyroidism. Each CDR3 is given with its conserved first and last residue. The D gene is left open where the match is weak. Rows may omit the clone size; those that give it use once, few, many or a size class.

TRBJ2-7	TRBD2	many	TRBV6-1	CASSEQRERGEQYF	TGTGCCAGCAGTGAACAGCGGGAGCGGGGCGAGCAGTACTTC
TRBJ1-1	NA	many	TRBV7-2	CASRRRDTDFPAFF	TGTGCCAGCAGGCGCCGGGACACGGATTTTCCAGCTTTCTTT
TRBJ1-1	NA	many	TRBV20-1	CSACPTLNTEAFF	TGCAGTGCTTGCCCCACCTTGAACACTGAAGCTTTCTTT
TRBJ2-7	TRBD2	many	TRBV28	CASSFYNYPSGAYEQYF	TGTGCCAGCAGTTTTTATAATTACCCTAGCGGGGCCTACGAGCAGTACTTC
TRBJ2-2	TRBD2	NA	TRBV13	CASRIAGRTGELLF	TGTGCCAGCAGGATAGCGGGTCGGACCGGGGAGCTGCTTTTT
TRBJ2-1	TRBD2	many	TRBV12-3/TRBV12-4	CASSSGTRFEQFF	TGTGCCAGCAGTTCCGGGACTAGGTTTGAGCAGTTCTTC
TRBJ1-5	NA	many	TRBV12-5	CASGPGGQPQHF	TGTGCTAGTGGTCCGGGGGGTCAGCCCCAGCATTTT
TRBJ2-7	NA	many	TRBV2	CASSDGLRGSGEQYF	TGTGCCAGCAGTGACGGCCTCAGGGGATCTGGCGAGCAGTACTTC
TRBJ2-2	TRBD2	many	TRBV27	CASRQLAGGPGELFF	TGTGCCAGCAGGCAGCTAGCGGGAGGGCCCGGGGAGCTGTTTTTT
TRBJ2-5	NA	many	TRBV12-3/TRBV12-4	CASQTGLGLTQYF	TGTGCCAGCCAAACGGGACTCGGTCTGACCCAGTACTTC
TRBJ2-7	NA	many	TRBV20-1	CSASPFTGKGIYEQYF	TGCAGTGCTAGCCCCTTCACGGGGAAGGGGATCTACGAGCAGTACTTC
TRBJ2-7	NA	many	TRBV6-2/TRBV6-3	CASSYSLVSGSYEQYF	TGTGCCAGCAGTTACTCGTTGGTGTCAGGGAGCTACGAGCAGTACTTC
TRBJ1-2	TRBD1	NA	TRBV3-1	CASSTRSATGAPDGYGYTF	TGTGCCAGCAGCACAAGATCGGCGACAGGGGCCCCTGACGGCTATGGCTACACCTTC
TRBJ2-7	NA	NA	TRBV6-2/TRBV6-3	CASTPGPLDEQYF	TGTGCCAGCACCCCGGGACCACTAGACGAGCAGTACTTC
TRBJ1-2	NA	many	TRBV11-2	CASSLESRAGKGYTF	TGTGCCAGCAGCTTAGAATCTCGGGCAGGGAAAGGCTACACCTTC
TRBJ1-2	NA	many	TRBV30	CAWISWEGRDRRYGYTF	TGTGCCTGGATCTCCTGGGAGGGCAGGGACCGAAGATATGGCTACACCTTC
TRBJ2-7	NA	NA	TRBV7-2	CASSFKGGPHYEQYF	TGTGCCAGCAGCTTCAAAGGAGGGCCTCACTACGAGCAGTACTTC
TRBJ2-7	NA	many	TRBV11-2	CASSLIGYRWREQYF	TGTGCCAGCAGCTTAATCGGTTACAGGTGGAGGGAGCAGTACTTC
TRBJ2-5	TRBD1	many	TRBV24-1	CAMPGQAAETQYF	TGTGCCATGCCGGGACAGGCTGCAGAGACCCAGTACTTC
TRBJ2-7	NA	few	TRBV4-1	CASSHTAPSGQYF	TGCGCCAGCAGCCACACCGCTCCCTCGGGGCAGTACTTC
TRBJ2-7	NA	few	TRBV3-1	CASSQEAGSSAYEQYF	TGTGCCAGCAGCCAAGAGGCGGGCAGCAGTGCTTACGAGCAGTACTTC
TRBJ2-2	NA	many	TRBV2	CASRLTAGAGELFF	TGTGCCAGCAGGCTGACAGCAGGAGCGGGGGAGCTGTTTTTT
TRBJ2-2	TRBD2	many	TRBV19	CASNEGLAGGPYTGELFF	TGTGCCAGCAACGAGGGACTAGCGGGAGGGCCTTACACCGGGGAGCTGTTTTTT
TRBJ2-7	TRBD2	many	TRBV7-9	CARGAEASGSSYEQYF	TGTGCCAGAGGAGCCGAGGCTAGCGGGAGCTCCTACGAGCAGTACTTC
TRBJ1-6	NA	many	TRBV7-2	CASSQDRNSPLHF	TGTGCCAGCAGCCAAGACCGGAATTCACCCCTCCACTTT
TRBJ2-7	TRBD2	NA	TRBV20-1	CSAASGASPSYEQYF	TGCAGTGCAGCCAGCGGGGCCAGCCCCTCCTACGAGCAGTACTTC
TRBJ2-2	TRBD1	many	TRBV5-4	CASSWNPGQGRTGELFF	TGTGCCAGCAGCTGGAACCCGGGACAGGGTCGCACCGGGGAGCTGTTTTTT
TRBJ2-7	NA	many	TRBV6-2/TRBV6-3	CASRDYTYEQYF	TGTGCCAGCAGGGACTACACCTACGAGCAGTACTTC
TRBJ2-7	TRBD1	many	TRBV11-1	CASSFSVRGDRDRYYEQYF	TGTGCCAGCAGCTTTAGTGTAAGAGGGGACCGGGACAGATACTACGAGCAGTACTTC
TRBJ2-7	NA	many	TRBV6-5	CASSYSASRSYEQYF	TGTGCCAGCAGTTACTCCGCTTCCAGATCCTACGAGCAGTACTTC
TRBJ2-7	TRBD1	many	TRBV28	CASFSLTGTGNYEQYF	TGTGCCAGCTTTTCTCTTACCGGGACAGGGAACTACGAGCAGTACTTC
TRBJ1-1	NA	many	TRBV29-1	CSVAGTSNTEAFF	TGCAGCGTTGCCGGGACATCGAACACTGAAGCTTTCTTT
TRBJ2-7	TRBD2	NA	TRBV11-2	CASSLEASGATYEQYF	TGTGCCAGCAGCTTAGAGGCTAGCGGGGCTACCTACGAGCAGTACTTC
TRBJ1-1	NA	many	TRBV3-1	CASSLGASSTEAFF	TGTGCCAGCAGCCTAGGGGCATCGAGCACTGAAGCTTTCTTT
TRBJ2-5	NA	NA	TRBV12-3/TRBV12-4	CASSSSLAKQETQYF	TGTGCCAGCAGCTCTTCGCTAGCGAAACAAGAGACCCAGTACTTC
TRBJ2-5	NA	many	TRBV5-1	CASSLRALGETQYF	TGCGCCAGCAGCTTGAGAGCCTTAGGAGAGACCCAGTACTTC
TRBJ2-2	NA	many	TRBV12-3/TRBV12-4	CASSFRNAGELFF	TGTGCCAGCAGTTTTCGGAACGCCGGGGAGCTGTTTTTT
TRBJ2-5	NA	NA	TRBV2	CASSTGVQETQYF	TGTGCCAGCAGTACCGGGGTCCAAGAGACCCAGTACTTC
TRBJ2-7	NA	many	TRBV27	CASSSGAAYEQYF	TGTGCCAGCAGTTCAGGGGCAGCCTACGAGCAGTACTTC
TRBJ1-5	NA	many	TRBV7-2	CASSGRGFSNQPQHF	TGTGCCAGCAGCGGCCGGGGCTTTAGCAATCAGCCCCAGCATTTT
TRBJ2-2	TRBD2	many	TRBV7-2	CASSLGLAGTGELFF	TGTGCCAGCAGCTTAGGACTAGCGGGGACCGGGGAGCTGTTTTTT
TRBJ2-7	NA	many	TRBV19	CASSIGGPYYEQYF	TGTGCCAGTAGTATAGGAGGCCCGTACTACGAGCAGTACTTC
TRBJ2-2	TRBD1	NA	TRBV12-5	CASGTPTGSTGELFF	TGTGCTAGTGGTACTCCGACAGGGAGCACCGGGGAGCTGTTTTTT
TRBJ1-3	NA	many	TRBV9	CASSVEGGGNTIYF	TGTGCCAGCAGCGTTGAGGGAGGAGGAAACACCATATATTTT
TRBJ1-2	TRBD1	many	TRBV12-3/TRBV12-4	CASSFGQGARGYTF	TGTGCCAGCAGTTTTGGACAGGGGGCACGTGGCTACACCTTC
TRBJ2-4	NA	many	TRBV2	CASSDDASALAKNIKYF	TGTGCCAGCAGTGATGATGCTAGTGCCCTTGCCAAAAACATTAAGTACTTC
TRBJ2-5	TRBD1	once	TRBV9	CASSQGQGSQETQYF	TGTGCCAGCAGCCAGGGACAGGGTTCCCAAGAGACCCAGTACTTC
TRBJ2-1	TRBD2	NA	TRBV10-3	CAISDRVGDSREPNNEQFF	TGTGCCATCAGTGACCGCGTGGGGGATTCGCGGGAGCCGAACAATGAGCAGTTCTTC
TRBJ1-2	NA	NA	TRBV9	CASSPQGAYGYTF	TGTGCCAGCAGCCCCCAGGGCGCCTATGGCTACACCTTC
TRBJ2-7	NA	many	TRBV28	CASSNWVYEQYF	TGTGCCAGCAGCAATTGGGTTTACGAGCAGTACTTC
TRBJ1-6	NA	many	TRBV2	CASRNLSSYNSPLHF	TGTGCCAGCAGGAACCTGAGCTCCTATAATTCACCCCTCCACTTT